This TCR beta chain stems from a study of CD8 T cells in Susac syndrome. The RNA input was about 0.5 to 1 ug, and it was reverse transcribed with random hexamers. Across 54 Vbeta and 13 Jbeta, TCR beta CDR3 was amplified with immunoSEQ multiplex PCR. TCRdb analysed the immunoSEQ multiplex PCR reads with MiXCR anew, one entry per CDR3 protein. The data show approximately 230,000 distinct CDR3 sequences, with 85% to 95% seen just once and approximately 0.07% held by the top ten. Comments on this clonotype: Its antigen is still unknown.

Whole-study results and caveats: The number of individuals included in the study's TCR sequencing and HLA analysis was acknowledged as relatively small.

Sequencing of TCR beta was performed on blood CD8+ T cells and on blood CD4+ T cells. V shed 3 bases, J shed 1 base, and the junction held 4 bases outside the gene matches. The germline V gene has CDR1 MGHRA and CDR2 YSYEKL. The CDR3 covers 16 residues. This chain uses TRBV4-1 with TRBJ2-5; 11 bases fit TRBD2. The receptor was isolated from a human donor with multiple sclerosis. The sequenced sample was CD4+ T cells from PBMCs. CDR3 in DNA: TGCGCCAGCAGCCAGGGACTAGCGGACTTCCAAGAGACCCAGTACTTC. It is translated as CASSQGLADFQETQYF.